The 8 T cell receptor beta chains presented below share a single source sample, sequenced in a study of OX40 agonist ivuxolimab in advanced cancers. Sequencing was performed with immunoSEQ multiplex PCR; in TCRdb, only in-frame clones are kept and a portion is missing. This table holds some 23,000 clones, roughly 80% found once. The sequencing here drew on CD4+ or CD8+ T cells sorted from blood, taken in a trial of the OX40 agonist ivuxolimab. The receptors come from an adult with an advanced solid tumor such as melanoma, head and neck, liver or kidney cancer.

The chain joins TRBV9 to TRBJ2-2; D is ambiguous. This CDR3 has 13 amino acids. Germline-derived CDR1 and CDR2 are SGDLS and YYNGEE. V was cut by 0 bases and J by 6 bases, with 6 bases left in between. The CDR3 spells CASSVAVSGELFF. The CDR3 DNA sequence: TGTGCCAGCAGCGTAGCCGTGTCCGGGGAGCTGTTTTTT. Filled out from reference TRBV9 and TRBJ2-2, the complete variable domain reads DSGVTQTPKHLITATGQRVTLRCSPRSGDLSVYWYQQSLDQGLQFLIQYYNGEERAKGNILERFSAQQFPDLHSELNLSSLELGDSALYFCASSVAVSGELFFGEGSRLTVL.

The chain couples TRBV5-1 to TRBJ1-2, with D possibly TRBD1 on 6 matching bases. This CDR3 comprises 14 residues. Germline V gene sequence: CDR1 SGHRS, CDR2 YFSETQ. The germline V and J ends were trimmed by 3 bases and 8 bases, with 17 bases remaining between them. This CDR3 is CASSSLGTTGGYTF. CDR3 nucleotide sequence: TGCGCCAGCAGCTCCCTGGGGACAACTGGAGGCTACACCTTC.

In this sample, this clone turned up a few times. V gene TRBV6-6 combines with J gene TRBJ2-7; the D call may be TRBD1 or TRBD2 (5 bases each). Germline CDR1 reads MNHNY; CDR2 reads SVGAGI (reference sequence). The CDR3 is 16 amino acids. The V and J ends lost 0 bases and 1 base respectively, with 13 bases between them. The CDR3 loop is CASSYSVRDLSYEQYF. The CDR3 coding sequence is TGTGCCAGCAGTTACTCGGTGAGGGACCTGTCCTACGAGCAGTACTTC.

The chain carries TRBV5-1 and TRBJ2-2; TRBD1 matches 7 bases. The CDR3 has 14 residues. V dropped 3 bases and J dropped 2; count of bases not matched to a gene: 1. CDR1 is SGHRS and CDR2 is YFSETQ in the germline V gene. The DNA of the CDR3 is TGCGCCAGCAGCTGGGACAGCAACACCGGGGAGCTGTTTTTT. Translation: CASSWDSNTGELFF.

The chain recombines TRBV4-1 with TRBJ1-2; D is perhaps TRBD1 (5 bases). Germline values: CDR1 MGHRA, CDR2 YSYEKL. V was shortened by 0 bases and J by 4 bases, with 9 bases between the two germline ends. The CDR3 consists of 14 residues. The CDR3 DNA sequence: TGCGCCAGCAGCCAAGAGCTGGGGACCTATGGCTACACCTTC. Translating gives CASSQELGTYGYTF.

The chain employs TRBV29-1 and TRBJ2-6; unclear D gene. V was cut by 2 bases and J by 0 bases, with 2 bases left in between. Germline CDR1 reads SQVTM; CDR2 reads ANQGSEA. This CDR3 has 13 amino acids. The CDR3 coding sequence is TGCAGCGTTGAAACCTCTGGGGCCAACGTCCTGACTTTC. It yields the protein CSVETSGANVLTF.

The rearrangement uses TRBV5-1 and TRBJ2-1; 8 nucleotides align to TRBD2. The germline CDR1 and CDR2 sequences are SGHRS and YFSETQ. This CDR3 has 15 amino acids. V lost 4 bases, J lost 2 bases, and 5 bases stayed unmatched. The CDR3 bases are TGCGCCAGCAGCCCCGCGGGGGGAACCTACAATGAGCAGTTCTTC. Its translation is CASSPAGGTYNEQFF.

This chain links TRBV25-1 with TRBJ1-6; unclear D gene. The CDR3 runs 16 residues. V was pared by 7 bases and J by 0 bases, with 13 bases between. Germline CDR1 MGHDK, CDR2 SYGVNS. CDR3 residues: CASKSGVGSYNSPLHF. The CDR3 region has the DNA TGTGCCAGCAAATCCGGCGTGGGCTCCTATAATTCACCCCTCCACTTT. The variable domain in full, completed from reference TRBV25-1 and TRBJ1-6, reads EADIYQTPRYLVIGTGKKITLECSQTMGHDKMYWYQQDPGMELHLIHYSYGVNSTEKGDLSSESTVSRIRTEHFPLTLESARPSHTSQYLCASKSGVGSYNSPLHFGNGTRLTVT.